Each of the 32 T cell receptor beta chains below was sequenced from the same sample in a study of blood T cells in healthy people across ages. The authors ran a second PCR of 7 to 11 cycles using a sample-barcoded 5' primer and a J-beta primer mix. In TCRdb, the 5' RACE reads were re-called with MiXCR into one record per CDR3 protein. The sample consists of 850,000 or so distinct CDR3 sequences, 29% of them appearing once. The sequencing sample was made of blood. Every receptor here comes from a woman of 80 years or more in good health.

Ten or more counts support this clonotype. This chain links TRBV14 with TRBJ2-3; D remains ambiguous. CDR3 size: 11 residues. V was clipped by 5 bases and J by 8 bases, with 8 bases between them. The germline gives CDR1 SGHDN, CDR2 FVKESK. The CDR3 nucleotides are TGTGCCAGCAGCGCCGGTGGTACGCAGTATTTT. Translating gives CASSAGGTQYF.

There are many counts of this clonotype. This sequence joins TRBV15 and TRBJ2-7; D might be TRBD1 (6 bases). This CDR3 region has 15 residues. Trimming took off 0 bases at V and 2 bases at J, with 11 bases between the two ends. Per germline, CDR1 LNHNV and CDR2 YYDKDF (reference sequence). The CDR3 DNA sequence: TGTGCCACCAGCAGAGATGTTACAGGGACCTACGAGCAGTACTTC. This encodes CATSRDVTGTYEQYF.

This clonotype was counted only a few times. Since a much larger clone is just one base distant, this may be a read error. The genes are TRBV20-1 and TRBJ2-7, with 8 bases that match TRBD2. The CDR3 consists of 16 residues. Germline V gives CDR1 DFQATT, CDR2 SNEGSKA (reference sequence). Germline trimming cut 0 bases from V and 7 bases from J; bases unmatched to any gene: 14. The CDR3 sequence: CSAREAKQRGFNEQYF. The CDR3 DNA reads as TGCAGTGCTAGAGAGGCTAAGCAGCGGGGGTTCAATGAGCAGTACTTC.

For this clonotype: Just one base apart from a much larger clone, this may be a read error. V is TRBV30 and J is TRBJ2-5; D is uncertain. CDR1 GTSNPN and CDR2 SVGIG come from the germline V gene (reference sequence). The CDR3 has 13 residues. CDR3 nucleotides: TGTGCCTGGAGTGTGGGCAGCCAAGGGACCCAGTACTTC. It specifies CAWSVGSQGTQYF.

The chain links TRBV3-1 to TRBJ1-1, with D uncertain. The length of the CDR3 is 13 residues. V was pared by 3 bases and J by 6 bases, with 11 bases between. Germline V CDR1 and CDR2: LGHDT, YNNKEL (reference sequence). The chain's CDR3 is CASSHLRRSEAFF. DNA of the CDR3: TGTGCCAGCAGCCACCTCCGGAGGTCTGAAGCTTTCTTT.

As concerns this clonotype: The junction and the germline gene differ at one end; a read error may be behind it. The chain joins TRBV12-3 or TRBV12-4 to TRBJ2-5; 13 positions agree with TRBD2. The CDR3 contains 16 residues. In nucleotides, the CDR3 is TGTGCCAGCAGCCGTACTAGCGGGGGGGTCAGTGGGGCCCAGGACTTC. Translated, it gives CASSRTSGGVSGAQDF.

This clonotype was detected ten times or more. This chain links TRBV20-1 with TRBJ2-6; possible D gene TRBD2, 5 bases. CDR1 is DFQATT and CDR2 is SNEGSKA in the germline V gene (reference sequence). V lost 6 bases and J lost 3, with 12 bases in between. CDR3 size: 14 residues. CDR3 sequence: CSAPWAGGANVLTF. CDR3 nucleotides: TGCAGTGCCCCCTGGGCGGGTGGGGCCAACGTCCTGACTTTC.

This sequence joins TRBV11-2 and TRBJ1-1, with D maybe TRBD1 (6 bases). The CDR3 extends over 14 amino acids. Trimming took 1 base from V and 3 from J, leaving 9 bases between them. CDR1 is SGHAT, CDR2 FQNNGV, per germline. In DNA, the CDR3 is TGTGCCAGCAGCTTAGTTGCAGGGGACACTGAAGCTTTCTTT. It translates to CASSLVAGDTEAFF.

The chain joins TRBV20-1 to TRBJ2-1; a weak D match, TRBD2 (7 bases). V gave up 0 bases and J gave up 8 bases, with 17 bases separating them. Germline CDR1 is DFQATT and CDR2 is SNEGSKA (reference sequence). CDR3 length: 15 amino acids. This CDR3 reads CSAREPRGARDEQFF. Written as DNA, the CDR3 is TGCAGTGCTAGAGAGCCCCGGGGGGCCCGCGATGAGCAGTTCTTC.

This clonotype has ten or more counts. This sequence joins TRBV20-1 and TRBJ2-1, with a tentative D call TRBD1 (7 bases). Trimming removed 3 bases from V and 2 bases from J, with 14 bases in between. This CDR3 has 15 amino acids. The germline CDR1 and CDR2 sequences are DFQATT and SNEGSKA (reference sequence). The DNA of the CDR3 is TGCAGTGCTAGGAGTTCCAGGGGGGCCTACAATGAGCAGTTCTTC. It codes for CSARSSRGAYNEQFF.

This clonotype has just one count. The gene calls are TRBV20-1 and TRBJ2-5; 7 nucleotides agree with TRBD2. TRBJ2-7 matches the DNA end more closely, so the J call is doubtful. The CDR3 is made up of 13 amino acids. CDR1 DFQATT and CDR2 SNEGSKA come from the germline V gene (reference sequence). The CDR3 DNA sequence: TGCAGTGCTCCTCGGGGGAGGGAGTCCGAGCAGTACTTC. Translating gives CSAPRGRESEQYF.

This clonotype was found many times. This chain links TRBV20-1 with TRBJ1-2; D is undetermined. V was cut by 5 bases and J by 8 bases, with 9 bases left in between. The germline CDR1 and CDR2 sequences are DFQATT and SNEGSKA (reference sequence). The CDR3 is made up of 10 amino acids. CDR3 nucleotide sequence: TGCAGTGCTTCCCACGGGGGCTACACCTTC. This sequence encodes CSASHGGYTF.

This clonotype has more than one count but fewer than ten. The chain is built from TRBV28 and TRBJ2-7; the match to TRBD2 covers 7 bases. Germline assignment: CDR1 MDHEN and CDR2 SYDVKM. There are 12 residues in the CDR3. V was clipped by 7 bases and J by 8 bases; unmatched bases: 8. The CDR3 bases are TGTGCCAGCAAGTTGGGGGGGGGACAGCAGTACTTC. It yields the protein CASKLGGGQQYF.

This clonotype occurred a few times. V usage is TRBV28 and J usage is TRBJ1-2, with D unclear. Trimming took off 2 bases at V and 7 bases at J, with 8 bases between the two ends. CDR1 and CDR2 from the germline V gene are MDHEN and SYDVKM. The CDR3 is made up of 12 amino acids. In nucleotides, the CDR3 is TGTGCCAGCAGTTTAAGGAGTTTTGGCTACACCTTC. Its translation is CASSLRSFGYTF.

This clonotype was detected ten times or more. This chain uses TRBV7-2 with TRBJ2-1; perhaps TRBD2 as D (6 bases). CDR1 and CDR2 (germline): SGHTA, FQGNSA. With 3 bases removed from V and 4 bases from J, the gap between germline ends came to 25 bases. The CDR3 totals 19 residues. The CDR3 DNA follows: TGTGCCAGCAGCTTGGCGGGGAAAAAGACAGTCTTTATGTACAATGAGCAGTTCTTC. Translated, it gives CASSLAGKKTVFMYNEQFF.

The gene calls are TRBV5-1 and TRBJ2-2, with TRBD2 as a possible D gene (6 bases). CDR3 length: 16 amino acids. Germline values: CDR1 SGHRS, CDR2 YFSETQ. V lost 4 bases to trimming and J lost 5 bases, with 18 bases between them. The CDR3: CASSMTVAGGTGELFF. CDR3 in DNA: TGCGCCAGCAGCATGACCGTCGCAGGAGGGACCGGGGAGCTGTTTTTT.

This clonotype was observed at least ten times. The chain is built from TRBV4-2 and TRBJ1-2; 7 bases line up with TRBD1. In germline, CDR1 is LGHNA, CDR2 YNFKEQ. J was trimmed by 6 bases and V by 0 bases; bases with no gene match: 7. CDR3 length equals 15 residues. This CDR3 reads CASSQEATGAHGYTF. The CDR3 bases are TGTGCCAGCAGCCAAGAGGCAACAGGGGCTCATGGCTACACCTTC.

J is TRBJ1-4 and V is TRBV20-1, with D perhaps TRBD1 (5 bases). The CDR3 is made up of 14 amino acids. Germline V lookup: CDR1 DFQATT, CDR2 SNEGSKA (reference sequence). Trimming removed 1 base at V and 1 base at J, with 7 bases between. The CDR3 DNA follows: TGCAGTGCTAGAGTGGGGGGAACTAATGAAAAACTGTTTTTT. Its translation is CSARVGGTNEKLFF.

The chain combines TRBV6-6 with TRBJ1-1; 9 bases map to TRBD1. After removal of 6 bases from V and 6 bases from J, the junction contained 5 bases not matched to a gene. The CDR3 extends over 13 amino acids. Looked up from germline, CDR1 is MNHNY and CDR2 is SVGAGI (reference sequence). In nucleotides, the CDR3 is TGTGCCAGCAGGCCAGGACAGGGGTCTGAAGCTTTCTTT. Amino acids: CASRPGQGSEAFF.

This clonotype occurred once. J is TRBJ2-2 and V is TRBV2; 8 positions match TRBD2. Losses at the gene ends were 7 bases for V and 5 bases for J; bases not matched to a gene: 3. Germline values: CDR1 SNHLY, CDR2 FYNNEI. This CDR3 comprises 13 residues. CDR3 in amino acids: CASNPSGTGELFF. In DNA, the CDR3 is TGTGCCAGCAATCCTAGCGGGACCGGGGAGCTGTTTTTT.

This clonotype was found many times. This sequence joins TRBV6-2 or TRBV6-3 and TRBJ2-5; no clear D. CDR1 and CDR2 from the germline V gene are MNHEY and SVGEGT. Trimming took 6 bases from V and 5 from J, leaving 13 bases between them. The CDR3 length is 13 residues. The CDR3 DNA sequence: TGTGCCAGCAGCCCCCCCAGCATGGAGACCCAGTACTTC. This codes for CASSPPSMETQYF.

Only a few counts were recorded for this clonotype. The rearrangement joins TRBV20-1 to TRBJ2-1; D gene uncertain. The CDR3 extends over 13 amino acids. CDR1 is DFQATT, CDR2 SNEGSKA, per germline (reference sequence). Trimming left V 5 bases short and J 9 bases short, with 17 bases between. The CDR3 DNA reads TGCAGTGCTCGCAACCTAGGTGGGCCTGAGCAGTTCTTC. Translated: CSARNLGGPEQFF.

This clonotype was detected only a few times. V is TRBV9 and J is TRBJ1-2; no firm D call. The germline CDR1 and CDR2 sequences are SGDLS and YYNGEE. With 0 bases removed from V and 5 bases from J, the gap between germline ends came to 11 bases. The CDR3 extends over 14 amino acids. CDR3 loop: CASSVETDEYGYTF. As DNA, the CDR3 is TGTGCCAGCAGCGTAGAAACAGACGAATATGGCTACACCTTC.

This sequence joins TRBV21-1 and TRBJ1-4. TRBV21-1 corresponds to a pseudogene. The CDR3 runs to 15 residues. The CDR3 DNA reads TGTGCCAGCAGCACCTCGGGCCTCACTAATGAAAAACTGTTTTTT. Translating gives CASSTSGLTNEKLFF.

The V call is TRBV5-1, the J call TRBJ2-1, with 12 bases lining up with TRBD2. Per the germline V gene, CDR1 is SGHRS and CDR2 is YFSETQ. The CDR3 totals 16 residues. With 4 bases clipped from V and 9 bases from J, the junction kept 11 bases outside the gene matches. Here the CDR3 reads CASSRRPSGGAGEQFF. The CDR3 bases are TGCGCCAGCAGCCGTCGGCCTAGCGGGGGGGCGGGTGAGCAGTTCTTC. Full variable domain (rest looked up from reference TRBV5-1 and TRBJ2-1): KAGVTQTPRYLIKTRGQQVTLSCSPISGHRSVSWYQQTPGQGLQFLFEYFSETQRNKGNFPGRFSGRQFSNSRSEMNVSTLELGDSALYLCASSRRPSGGAGEQFFGPGTRLTVL.

This chain uses TRBV5-1 with TRBJ1-2, with a possible D match to TRBD1 (5 bases). This CDR3 has 16 amino acids. Deletions cut 4 bases from V and 5 bases from J, with 21 bases between. The germline V gene encodes CDR1 SGHRS and CDR2 YFSETQ. CDR3 in amino acids: CASSPPVGDRAYGYTF. The CDR3 DNA reads as TGCGCCAGCAGCCCCCCCGTGGGCGACAGAGCATATGGCTACACCTTC. The full variable domain, rest sourced from reference TRBV5-1 and TRBJ1-2, is KAGVTQTPRYLIKTRGQQVTLSCSPISGHRSVSWYQQTPGQGLQFLFEYFSETQRNKGNFPGRFSGRQFSNSRSEMNVSTLELGDSALYLCASSPPVGDRAYGYTFGSGTRLTVV.

This clonotype was observed at least ten times. The rearrangement joins TRBV5-1 to TRBJ2-3, with TRBD2 matching 12 bases. CDR3 length: 16 amino acids. V dropped 5 bases and J dropped 1; count of bases not matched to a gene: 5. Germline loops: CDR1 SGHRS, CDR2 YFSETQ. This chain's CDR3 is CASRLWTSGGTDTQYF. CDR3 nucleotides: TGCGCCAGCAGACTATGGACTAGCGGGGGCACAGATACGCAGTATTTT.

The chain links TRBV6-5 to TRBJ2-7; the D gene is possibly TRBD1 (5 bases). Germline CDR1 and CDR2: MNHEY and SVGAGI. The V gene lost 0 bases and the J gene lost 7 bases, with 13 bases spanning the gap. The length of the CDR3 is 14 residues. This CDR3 is CASSYSRDSHEQYF. DNA for the CDR3: TGTGCCAGCAGTTACTCGAGAGACAGCCATGAGCAGTACTTC.

This clonotype was counted only a few times. The chain combines TRBV5-1 with TRBJ2-1; D gene ambiguous. V lost 0 bases, J lost 13 bases, and 14 bases lay in between. The CDR3 is 13 residues long. The germline V gene has CDR1 SGHRS and CDR2 YFSETQ. The CDR3 bases are TGCGCCAGCAGCTTGGGGGGTACGGAGACCCAGTTCTTC. It encodes CASSLGGTETQFF.

The genes are TRBV7-9 and TRBJ2-1; D uncertain. V shed 1 base and J shed 9 bases, with 10 bases lying between them. Germline assignment: CDR1 SEHNR and CDR2 FQNEAQ (reference sequence). The length of the CDR3 is 13 residues. The CDR3 protein is CASSLDGWGEQFF. As DNA, the CDR3 is TGTGCCAGCAGCTTAGATGGATGGGGTGAGCAGTTCTTC.

The sample holds a few counts of this clonotype. A read error may be the cause here, since a much bigger clone is one base away. V is TRBV7-9 and J is TRBJ2-3; D assignment may be TRBD1 or TRBD2 (5 bases each). The ends were cut back, 8 bases at V and 4 bases at J, with 10 bases in the middle. The CDR3 covers 12 residues. Germline V gene data show CDR1 as SEHNR and CDR2 as FQNEAQ (reference sequence). Here the CDR3 reads CASGASSDTQYF. DNA for the CDR3: TGTGCCAGCGGGGCTAGCTCAGATACGCAGTATTTT.

Notes on this clonotype: This may arise from a read error, as a much more abundant clone is one base away. The J gene is TRBJ1-1, the V gene TRBV7-8; no firm D call. Germline V gene sequence: CDR1 SGHVS, CDR2 FQNEAQ. V was pared by 2 bases and J by 0 bases, with 4 bases between. The CDR3 spans 13 residues. The CDR3 nucleotides read TGTGCCAGCAGCTTATATCTGAACACTGAAGCTTTCTTT. This codes for CASSLYLNTEAFF.